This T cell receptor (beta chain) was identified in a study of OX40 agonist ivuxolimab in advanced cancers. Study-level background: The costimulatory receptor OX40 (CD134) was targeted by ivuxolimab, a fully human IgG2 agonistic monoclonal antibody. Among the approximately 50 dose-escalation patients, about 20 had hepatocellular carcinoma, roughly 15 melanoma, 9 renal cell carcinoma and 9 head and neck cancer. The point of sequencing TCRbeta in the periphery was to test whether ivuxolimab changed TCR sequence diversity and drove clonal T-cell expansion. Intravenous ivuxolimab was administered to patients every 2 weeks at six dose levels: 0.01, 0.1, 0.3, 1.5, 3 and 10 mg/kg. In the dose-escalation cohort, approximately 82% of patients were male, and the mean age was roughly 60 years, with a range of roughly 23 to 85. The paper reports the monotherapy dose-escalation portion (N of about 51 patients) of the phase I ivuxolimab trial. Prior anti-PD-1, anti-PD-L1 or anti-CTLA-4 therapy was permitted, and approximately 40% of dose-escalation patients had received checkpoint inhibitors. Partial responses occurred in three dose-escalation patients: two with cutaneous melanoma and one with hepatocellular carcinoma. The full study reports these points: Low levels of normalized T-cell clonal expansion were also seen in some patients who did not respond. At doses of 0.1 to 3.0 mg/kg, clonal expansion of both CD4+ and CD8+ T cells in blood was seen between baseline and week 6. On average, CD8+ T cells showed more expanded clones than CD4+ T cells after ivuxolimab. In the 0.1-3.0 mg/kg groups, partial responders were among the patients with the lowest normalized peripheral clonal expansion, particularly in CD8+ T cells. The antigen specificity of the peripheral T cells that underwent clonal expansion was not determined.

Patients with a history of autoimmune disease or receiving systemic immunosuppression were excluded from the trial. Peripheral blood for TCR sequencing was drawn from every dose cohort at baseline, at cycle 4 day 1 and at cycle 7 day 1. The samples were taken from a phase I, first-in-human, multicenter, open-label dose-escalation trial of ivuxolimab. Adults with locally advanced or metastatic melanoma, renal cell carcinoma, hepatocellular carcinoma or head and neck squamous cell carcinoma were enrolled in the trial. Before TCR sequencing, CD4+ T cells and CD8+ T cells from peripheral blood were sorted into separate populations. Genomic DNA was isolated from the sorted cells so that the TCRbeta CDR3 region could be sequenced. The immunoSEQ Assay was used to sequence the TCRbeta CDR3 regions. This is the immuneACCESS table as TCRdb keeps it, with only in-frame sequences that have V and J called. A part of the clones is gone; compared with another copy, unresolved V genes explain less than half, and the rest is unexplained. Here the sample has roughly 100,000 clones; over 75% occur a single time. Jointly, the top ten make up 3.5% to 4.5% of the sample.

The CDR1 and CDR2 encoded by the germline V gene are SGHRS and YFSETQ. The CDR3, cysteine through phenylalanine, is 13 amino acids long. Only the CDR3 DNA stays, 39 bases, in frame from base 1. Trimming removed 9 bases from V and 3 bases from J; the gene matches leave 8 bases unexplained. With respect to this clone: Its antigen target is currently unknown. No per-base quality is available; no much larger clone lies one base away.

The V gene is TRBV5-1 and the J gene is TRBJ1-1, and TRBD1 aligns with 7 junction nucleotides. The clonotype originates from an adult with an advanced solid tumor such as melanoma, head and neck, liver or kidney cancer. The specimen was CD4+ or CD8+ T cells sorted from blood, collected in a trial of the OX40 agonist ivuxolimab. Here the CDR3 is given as CAKRYRGYTEAFF. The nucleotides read TGCGCCAAAAGATACAGGGGCTACACTGAAGCTTTCTTT.